This passage covers 10 T cell receptor beta chains from one sample sequenced in a study of cytomegalovirus exposure and HLA in healthy donors. Sequenced by immunoSEQ multiplex PCR; TCRdb stores in-frame clones only, minus some. The data contain 50,000 or so clones, roughly 91% of them seen just once; the ten biggest clones take up 2.2%. The specimen was PBMCs. The receptors were sampled from a woman between 25 and 40 years old in good health and CMV-seronegative.

The chain recombines TRBV7-3 with TRBJ2-7, with 9 bases identical to TRBD2. The germline gives CDR1 SGHTA, CDR2 FQGTGA. This CDR3 region has 16 residues. V was pared by 1 base and J by 7 bases, with 11 bases of the junction left unmatched. The CDR3 protein is CASSLSGAGGPEEQYF. The CDR3 DNA reads as TGTGCCAGCAGCTTAAGCGGCGCGGGAGGGCCGGAAGAGCAGTACTTC.

The chain carries TRBV28 and TRBJ1-2; TRBD1 matches 7 bases. The V and J ends lost 5 bases and 3 bases, in that order; junction bases with no gene match: 9. Germline loops: CDR1 MDHEN, CDR2 SYDVKM. The CDR3 is 15 amino acids. The CDR3 region is CASSGGGRSHYGYTF. CDR3 sequence (DNA): TGTGCCAGCAGTGGAGGGGGCCGCAGCCACTATGGCTACACCTTC.

The rearrangement uses TRBV10-3 and TRBJ1-3; tentatively, D is TRBD1 (6 bases). This CDR3 spans 15 amino acids. Germline CDR1 reads ENHRY; CDR2 reads SYGVKD. The V and J ends lost 8 bases and 0 bases respectively, with 14 bases between them. DNA of the CDR3: TGTGCCATCGGGGCAGGGGATCTCTCTGGAAACACCATATATTTT. This encodes CAIGAGDLSGNTIYF.

The V gene is TRBV7-9, the J gene TRBJ2-7, with a tentative D call TRBD2 (7 bases). This CDR3 is 16 amino acids long. The V end lost 3 bases, the J end lost 6 bases, and 21 bases lay between the germline ends. Germline CDR1 and CDR2: SEHNR and FQNEAQ (reference sequence). The CDR3 sequence: CASSFLGGLNSAEQYF. In DNA form, the CDR3 reads TGTGCCAGCAGCTTCCTCGGGGGGCTAAATTCGGCCGAGCAGTACTTC.

This clone was seen a few times. This sequence joins TRBV18 and TRBJ2-7; the D is unclear. V was pared by 6 bases and J by 0 bases, with 3 bases between. This CDR3 has 11 amino acids. The germline V gene encodes CDR1 KGHSH and CDR2 LQKENI. The CDR3 protein is CASSSSYEQYF. In nucleotides, the CDR3 is TGTGCCAGCTCTAGCTCCTACGAGCAGTACTTC. Complete variable domain (other parts from reference TRBV18 and TRBJ2-7): NAGVMQNPRHLVRRRGQEARLRCSPMKGHSHVYWYRQLPEEGLKFMVYLQKENIIDESGMPKERFSAEFPKEGPSILRIQQVVRGDSAAYFCASSSSYEQYFGPGTRLTVT.

This rearrangement joins TRBV19 to TRBJ2-7; TRBD1 might be the D (5 bases). Per germline, CDR1 LNHDA and CDR2 SQIVND (reference sequence). V dropped 6 bases and J dropped 6 bases, with 21 bases sitting between them. There are 15 residues in the CDR3. CDR3 DNA: TGTGCCAGTAGATCGAGCTTGGTGGGAACAGGCGAGCAGTACTTC. Its protein is CASRSSLVGTGEQYF.

The chain links TRBV12-5 to TRBJ2-3; 7 positions match TRBD2. V lost 2 bases, J lost 1 base, and 3 bases stayed unmatched. CDR3 size: 15 residues. From germline, CDR1 is LGHNT and CDR2 FRNRAP. The CDR3 DNA reads as TGTGCTAGTGGTTTGCGGGAGGAGGGCACAGATACGCAGTATTTT. It encodes CASGLREEGTDTQYF.

The CDR3 coding sequence is TGTGCCAGCAGCTTACAAGCCCCGGATACGCAGTATTTT. Amino acid sequence: CASSLQAPDTQYF. The chain joins TRBV7-2 to TRBJ2-3; D uncertain. CDR1 is SGHTA, CDR2 FQGNSA, per germline. V was trimmed by 2 bases and J by 6 bases, leaving 9 bases between them. The CDR3 spans 13 residues.

This clone has a handful of counts. V usage is TRBV4-3 and J usage is TRBJ2-3, with a tentative D call TRBD2 (6 bases). CDR3 length equals 15 residues. Trimming pared 3 bases from V and 0 bases from J, leaving 10 bases between. Looked up from germline, CDR1 is LGHNA and CDR2 is YSLEER. DNA for the CDR3: TGCGCCAGCAGCCAGGGTAGCGGAAGCACAGATACGCAGTATTTT. Protein: CASSQGSGSTDTQYF.

This chain links TRBV11-2 with TRBJ2-1; 10 bases are a match to TRBD2. V trimming: 0 bases; J trimming: 10 bases; junction bases outside the gene matches: 9. The CDR3 totals 16 residues. CDR1 and CDR2 from the germline V gene are SGHAT and FQNNGV. CDR3 in amino acids: CASSLDELAGVREQFF. In DNA form, the CDR3 reads TGTGCCAGCAGCTTAGACGAGCTAGCGGGAGTCCGCGAGCAGTTCTTC.